The 27 T cell receptor beta chains listed next were all sequenced from one sample in a study of T cells after yellow fever vaccination. Using its own MiXCR run on the 5' RACE reads, TCRdb lists one record per CDR3 protein. In the table there are roughly 400,000 distinct CDR3 sequences, about 17% of which are singletons. This specimen consisted of PBMCs, obtained before the yellow fever booster vaccination. The origin of the receptors is a man between 18 and 35 years old who received the YFV17D yellow fever vaccine.

This clonotype was observed a few times. This sequence joins TRBV11-1 and TRBJ2-7, with D unresolved. The ends were cut back, 5 bases at V and 0 bases at J, with 14 bases in the middle. This CDR3 has 15 residues. Germline-derived CDR1 and CDR2 are SGHAT and FQDESV (reference sequence). The chain's CDR3 is CASSPDPSNSYEQYF. CDR3 DNA: TGTGCCAGCAGCCCAGACCCCTCAAACTCCTACGAGCAGTACTTC.

The chain couples TRBV12-3 or TRBV12-4 to TRBJ2-5; 9 bases agree with TRBD1. The CDR3 spans 14 residues. The J segment lost 3 bases and the V segment lost 2 bases, leaving 1 base of the junction unmatched. The CDR3 here is CASSLRDREETQYF. The DNA for the CDR3 is TGTGCCAGCAGTTTAAGGGACAGGGAAGAGACCCAGTACTTC.

This clonotype was observed a few times. The rearrangement links TRBV25-1 to TRBJ1-5, with D maybe TRBD1 (6 bases). Germline V gives CDR1 MGHDK, CDR2 SYGVNS. This CDR3 contains 14 residues. V was clipped by 4 bases and J by 1 base, with 8 bases between them. This CDR3 reads CASSVQGSNQPQHF. CDR3 nucleotide sequence: TGTGCCAGCAGTGTACAGGGAAGCAATCAGCCCCAGCATTTT.

The V call is TRBV4-3, the J call TRBJ1-1, with 8 bases aligning to TRBD1. J lost 1 base, V lost 5 bases, and 12 bases had no gene match. Germline V lookup: CDR1 LGHNA, CDR2 YSLEER. This CDR3 spans 17 amino acids. The CDR3 DNA follows: TGCGCCAGCAGCTGTCCAGGGGGCCGCCACCCGAACACTGAAGCTTTCTTT. Residues: CASSCPGGRHPNTEAFF.

V gene TRBV10-3 combines with J gene TRBJ2-3; D is perhaps TRBD1 (5 bases). CDR1 and CDR2 (germline): ENHRY, SYGVKD. This CDR3 is built from 13 residues. V was cut by 4 bases and J by 3 bases, with 8 bases left in between. The CDR3 loop is CAISVQGTDTQYF. CDR3 coding DNA: TGTGCCATCAGTGTGCAGGGTACAGATACGCAGTATTTT.

This chain connects TRBV13 to TRBJ1-1, with TRBD1 matching 7 bases. Germline V gives CDR1 PRHDT, CDR2 FYEKMQ (reference sequence). There are 14 residues in the CDR3. V shed 5 bases and J 4 bases; nucleotides not matched to a gene: 7. The CDR3 DNA sequence: TGTGCCAGCAGCCAGGGGGGTTGGGCCACTGAAGCTTTCTTT. Amino acid sequence: CASSQGGWATEAFF.

The gene calls are TRBV5-4 and TRBJ1-5; D not certain. The CDR3 extends over 15 amino acids. Deletions cut 0 bases from V and 2 bases from J, with 9 bases between. Germline V gene data show CDR1 as SGHNT and CDR2 as YYREEE (reference sequence). Here the CDR3 reads CASSLAEDGNQPQHF. CDR3 nucleotide sequence: TGTGCCAGCAGCTTGGCAGAGGACGGCAATCAGCCCCAGCATTTT. Drawing the rest from reference TRBV5-4 and TRBJ1-5, the complete variable domain is ETGVTQSPTHLIKTRGQQVTLRCSSQSGHNTVSWYQQALGQGPQFIFQYYREEENGRGNFPPRFSGLQFPNYSSELNVNALELDDSALYLCASSLAEDGNQPQHFGDGTRLSIL.

This rearrangement joins TRBV7-9 to TRBJ1-3; D remains ambiguous. V was pared by 5 bases and J by 2 bases, with 7 bases between. Germline CDR1 is SEHNR and CDR2 is FQNEAQ (reference sequence). The CDR3 sequence is 13 residues long. Here the CDR3 reads CASSRRAGNTIYF. The CDR3 DNA reads TGTGCCAGCAGCCGGAGGGCTGGAAACACCATATATTTT. The full variable domain, its missing parts supplied by reference TRBV7-9 and TRBJ1-3, is DTGVSQNPRHKITKRGQNVTFRCDPISEHNRLYWYRQTLGQGPEFLTYFQNEAQLEKSRLLSDRFSAERPKGSFSTLEIQRTEQGDSAMYLCASSRRAGNTIYFGEGSWLTVV.

The chain has TRBV7-2 and TRBJ1-6, with 8 nucleotides matching TRBD1. Losses at the gene ends were 5 bases for V and 10 bases for J; bases not matched to a gene: 10. Germline V lookup: CDR1 SGHTA, CDR2 FQGNSA. CDR3 size: 15 residues. The CDR3 loop is CASSTRTGRSSPLHF. The DNA of the CDR3 is TGTGCCAGCAGCACACGGACAGGGAGGTCCTCACCCCTCCACTTT.

This clonotype was counted a few times. The CDR3 DNA follows: TGTGCCAGCTCACCGCCAGGGGCCCCTGGAAACACCATATATTTT. Translating gives CASSPPGAPGNTIYF. The chain couples TRBV18 to TRBJ1-3; tentative D call: TRBD1 (6 bases). Germline lookup yields CDR1 KGHSH and CDR2 LQKENI. Trimming cost V 3 bases and J 2 bases, with 11 bases left between them. The CDR3 is 15 amino acids.

The J gene is TRBJ2-3, the V gene TRBV29-1; 11 nucleotides align to TRBD1. The germline V gene has CDR1 SQVTM and CDR2 ANQGSEA. J gave up 4 bases and V 7 bases, and 10 bases lay outside the gene matches. The CDR3 is 15 amino acids. For the CDR3, the DNA is TGCAGCGCTCGATCAGGACAGGGGGCTGCAGATACGCAGTATTTT. Translation: CSARSGQGAADTQYF.

This clonotype has a handful of counts. The chain has TRBV7-9 and TRBJ2-3; D gene ambiguous. Trimming removed 3 bases from V and 6 bases from J, with 13 bases in between. The CDR3 length is 14 residues. Per germline, CDR1 SEHNR and CDR2 FQNEAQ (reference sequence). In DNA, the CDR3 is TGTGCCAGCAGCTTGGTTGCCGTAGTGGATACGCAGTATTTT. It translates to CASSLVAVVDTQYF.

This clonotype showed up just a few times. The chain joins TRBV29-1 to TRBJ2-1; 12 nucleotides line up with TRBD1. CDR3 length: 13 residues. V was clipped by 6 bases and J by 9 bases; unmatched bases: 6. CDR1 and CDR2 (germline): SQVTM, ANQGSEA. This chain's CDR3 is CSVRDRGPVEQFF. The CDR3 bases are TGCAGCGTCCGGGACAGGGGGCCAGTTGAGCAGTTCTTC.

This clonotype was seen ten or more times. This rearrangement joins TRBV7-2 to TRBJ2-7; D is perhaps TRBD1 (5 bases). The CDR3 runs to 13 residues. The germline gives CDR1 SGHTA, CDR2 FQGNSA. Trimming took 0 bases from V and 2 from J, leaving 5 bases between them. In DNA form, the CDR3 reads TGTGCCAGCAGCTTAGCCAGGGCCTACGAGCAGTACTTC. Residues: CASSLARAYEQYF.

The chain recombines TRBV5-6 with TRBJ2-2; D is uncertain. The CDR3 spans 15 residues. From germline, CDR1 is SGHDT and CDR2 YYEEEE. V lost 1 base and J 4 bases, leaving 11 bases between the germline ends. CDR3 DNA sequence: TGTGCCAGCAGCTTGCTCCCGGACCCCACCGGGGAGCTGTTTTTT. Translation: CASSLLPDPTGELFF.

This chain uses TRBV2 with TRBJ2-7; no reliable D call. V was pared by 6 bases and J by 2 bases, with 8 bases between. The CDR3 contains 12 residues. Germline CDR1 is SNHLY and CDR2 is FYNNEI. DNA for the CDR3: TGTGCCAGCAGCCCGGCAGCCTACGAGCAGTACTTC. As protein: CASSPAAYEQYF.

The chain combines TRBV7-3 with TRBJ2-1; 7 bases are a match to TRBD2. The germline V gene encodes CDR1 SGHTA and CDR2 FQGTGA. After removal of 3 bases from V and 6 bases from J, the junction contained 8 bases not matched to a gene. This CDR3 comprises 15 residues. This CDR3 is CASSFWSSGFNEQFF. The CDR3 DNA reads as TGTGCCAGCAGCTTCTGGTCTAGCGGATTCAATGAGCAGTTCTTC.

The chain links TRBV7-2 to TRBJ2-7, with D unresolved. The germline V and J ends were trimmed by 1 base and 6 bases, with 10 bases remaining between them. Germline lookup yields CDR1 SGHTA and CDR2 FQGNSA. This CDR3 has 13 residues. DNA of the CDR3: TGTGCCAGCAGCTTAGTTGCGACATCCGAGCAGTACGTC. Translating gives CASSLVATSEQYV.

The chain links TRBV6-6 to TRBJ2-3; D perhaps matches TRBD1 (6 bases). V lost 1 base and J 4 bases, leaving 12 bases between the germline ends. The CDR3 contains 15 residues. The germline CDR1 and CDR2 sequences are MNHNY and SVGAGI (reference sequence). CDR3 sequence (DNA): TGTGCCAGCAGTTACTGGGGGCGCGAGGCAGATACGCAGTATTTT. Translating it yields CASSYWGREADTQYF.

This chain joins TRBV30 and TRBJ1-5; D ambiguous. V shed 2 bases and J shed 5 bases, with 10 bases lying between them. The CDR3 spans 13 residues. Germline values: CDR1 GTSNPN, CDR2 SVGIG (reference sequence). The CDR3 region is CAWSIRTDQPQHF. As DNA, the CDR3 is TGTGCCTGGAGTATACGGACCGATCAGCCCCAGCATTTT. Looking up the rest from reference TRBV30 and TRBJ1-5 gives the full variable domain: SQTIHQWPATLVQPVGSPLSLECTVEGTSNPNLYWYRQAAGRGLQLLFYSVGIGQISSEVPQNLSASRPQDRQFILSSKKLLLSDSGFYLCAWSIRTDQPQHFGDGTRLSIL.

J is TRBJ2-3 and V is TRBV4-1, with 10 bases aligning to TRBD2. The CDR3 covers 14 residues. V was clipped by 4 bases and J by 5 bases; unmatched bases: 3. Germline lookup yields CDR1 MGHRA and CDR2 YSYEKL. This CDR3 is CASSPLAGVDTQYF. The CDR3 DNA reads TGCGCCAGCAGCCCCCTAGCGGGGGTAGATACGCAGTATTTT.

This clonotype has ten or more counts. The CDR3: CASSQDLGNTEAFF. CDR3 sequence (DNA): TGCGCCAGCAGCCAAGATCTAGGAAACACTGAAGCTTTCTTT. This chain links TRBV4-3 with TRBJ1-1; D gene uncertain. Germline V CDR1 and CDR2: LGHNA, YSLEER. The CDR3 runs 14 residues. The V gene lost 0 bases and the J gene lost 2 bases, with 7 bases spanning the gap.

This clonotype was seen a few times. This sequence joins TRBV7-3 and TRBJ2-4, with unresolved D. Per germline, CDR1 SGHTA and CDR2 FQGTGA. Trimming took off 5 bases at V and 9 bases at J, with 11 bases between the two ends. CDR3 length: 12 residues. CDR3 region: CASSRVALIQYF. The DNA for the CDR3 is TGTGCCAGCAGCCGGGTCGCTCTCATTCAGTACTTC.

The J gene is TRBJ2-2, the V gene TRBV9; 10 bases are a match to TRBD2. Trimming removed 7 bases from V and 5 bases from J; junction bases left unmatched: 17. This CDR3 has 18 amino acids. In germline, CDR1 is SGDLS, CDR2 YYNGEE. The CDR3 sequence is CASSGGLAGARETGELFF. DNA for the CDR3: TGTGCCAGCTCCGGGGGGCTAGCGGGGGCCCGGGAGACCGGGGAGCTGTTTTTT.

This rearrangement joins TRBV9 to TRBJ1-1; the D is unclear. The CDR3 consists of 14 residues. Germline CDR1 SGDLS, CDR2 YYNGEE. Trimming pared 4 bases from V and 1 base from J, leaving 11 bases between. In nucleotides, the CDR3 is TGTGCCAGCAGCCCCCGGAGGGAGAACACTGAAGCTTTCTTT. It codes for CASSPRRENTEAFF.

There are a few counts of this clonotype. J is TRBJ1-2 and V is TRBV7-9, with D possibly being TRBD1 (5 bases). Germline assignment: CDR1 SEHNR and CDR2 FQNEAQ (reference sequence). Trimming shortened V by 3 bases and J by 7 bases, and 12 bases separated the two germline ends. This CDR3 comprises 13 residues. The CDR3 loop is CASSLEGFAGYTF. CDR3 DNA: TGTGCCAGCAGCTTGGAGGGGTTCGCTGGCTACACCTTC.

The table lists this clonotype with a few counts. The chain couples TRBV7-2 to TRBJ2-7; 7 bases align to TRBD2. Germline values: CDR1 SGHTA, CDR2 FQGNSA. This CDR3 is 14 amino acids long. J gave up 0 bases and V 6 bases, and 5 bases lay outside the gene matches. This chain's CDR3 is CASSSGGNSYEQYF. Written as DNA, the CDR3 is TGTGCCAGCAGTTCGGGGGGTAACTCCTACGAGCAGTACTTC.